This TCR beta chain emerged from a study of blood T cell repertoires in COVID-19 (TCRdb year 2020). Describing the broader study: Samples from collaborators originated in the United States, Italy and Spain and spanned both the acute and convalescent phases of COVID-19. The repertoires were made available in a free public database intended to serve as a resource for research on the immune response to SARS-CoV-2. Subjects who had been exposed to COVID-19, were actively infected with it, or had recovered from it provided the deeply sampled blood TCRbeta repertoires that made up the dataset. The material from the prospective study consisted of cDNA or gDNA derived from T cells, B-cell-depleted T cells, or PBMCs. A de-identified subject ID, COVID-19 status, age in years and sex were almost always included in the sample metadata. Where HLA class I and class II types were available, the types were taken from metadata supplied by the sample provider, not from assay-based typing. The samples were drawn from the first 160 participants of the ongoing ImmuneRACE study and from 950 to 1,500 subjects provided by 6 global collaborators. The paper as a whole reports these results and caveats: The quantity of clinical and demographic metadata differed by source and by participant and was supplied without curation.

This clone showed up just a few times. No cognate antigen has been identified for it. No much larger clone exists at a distance of one base, and base qualities are not known. TCRbeta CDR3 regions were amplified from genomic DNA by means of the immunoSEQ Assay, a bias-controlled multiplex PCR. On the study's bioinformatics: The number of nucleated cells in each sample was estimated from the amplification of reference gene primers within the assay. To quantify the absolute abundance of each unique TCRbeta CDR3 rearrangement, sequence reads were collapsed and filtered. For each sample, productive Simpson clonality was calculated as the square root of Simpson's diversity index over productive rearrangements. TCRdb mirrors the immuneACCESS table, restricted to in-frame sequences. Some clones are absent from its copies; in checked studies, under half trace to an unresolved V gene, and the reason for the others is unknown. V, J and clone size reflect that table, while D and trimming were determined from the DNA. A total of 70,000 to 75,000 clones appear in this sample, approximately 80% of them only once. Of the sample, 4% to 5.5% falls within the top ten clones.

The CDR3 numbers 18 residues from cysteine through phenylalanine. Only CDR3 DNA remains: 54 bases, in frame from the first base. Relative to germline, V is missing 4 bases and J is missing 0 bases, with 10 bases of the junction outside any gene match. CDR1 and CDR2 are read off the germline V gene (reference sequence) as SGHNT and YYREEE. Whole blood was collected in K2EDTA tubes by collaborating institutions according to the institutions' own protocols. For TCRbeta analysis, collaborators shipped samples in one of three forms: frozen whole blood, isolated PBMCs, or DNA extracted from either of those sample types.

This TCR was recovered from an elderly woman with active or convalescent COVID-19. Sequenced sample: peripheral blood. The chain is made from TRBV5-4 and TRBJ2-6, and TRBD1 aligns with 7 junction nucleotides. The DNA reads TGTGCCAGCAGCCCAACACCGGGACAGCGCTCTGGGGCCAACGTCCTGACTTTC. Translated, this gives CASSPTPGQRSGANVLTF.